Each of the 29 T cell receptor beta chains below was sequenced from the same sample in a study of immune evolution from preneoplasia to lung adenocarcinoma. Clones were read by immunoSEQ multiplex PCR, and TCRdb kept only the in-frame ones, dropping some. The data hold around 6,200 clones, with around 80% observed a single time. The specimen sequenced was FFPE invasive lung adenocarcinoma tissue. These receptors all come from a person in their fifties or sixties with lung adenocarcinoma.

The CDR3 here is CASRPGVGRVTAFF. The CDR3 nucleotides are TGTGCCAGCAGGCCAGGGGTGGGGAGAGTAACGGCTTTCTTT. The chain joins TRBV7-2 to TRBJ1-1; perhaps TRBD1 as D (6 bases). This CDR3 is 14 amino acids long. Germline V gene lookup returns CDR1 SGHTA and CDR2 FQGNSA. Trimming left V 6 bases short and J 11 bases short, with 22 bases between.

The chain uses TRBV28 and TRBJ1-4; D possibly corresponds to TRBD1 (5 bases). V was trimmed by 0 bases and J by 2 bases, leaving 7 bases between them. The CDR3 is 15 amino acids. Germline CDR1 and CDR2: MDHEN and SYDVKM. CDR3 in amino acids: CASSLWQGTNEKLFF. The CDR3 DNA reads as TGTGCCAGCAGTTTATGGCAGGGCACTAATGAAAAACTGTTTTTT.

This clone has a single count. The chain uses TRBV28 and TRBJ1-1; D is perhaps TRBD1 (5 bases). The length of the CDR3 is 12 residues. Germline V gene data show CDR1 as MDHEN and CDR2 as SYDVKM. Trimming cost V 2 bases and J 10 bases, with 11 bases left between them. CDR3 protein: CASSLGTKGAFF. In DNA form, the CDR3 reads TGTGCCAGCAGTTTAGGGACCAAAGGAGCTTTCTTT. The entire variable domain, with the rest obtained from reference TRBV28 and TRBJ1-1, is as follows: DVKVTQSSRYLVKRTGEKVFLECVQDMDHENMFWYRQDPGLGLRLIYFSYDVKMKEKGDIPEGYSVSREKKERFSLILESASTNQTSMYLCASSLGTKGAFFGQGTRLTVV.

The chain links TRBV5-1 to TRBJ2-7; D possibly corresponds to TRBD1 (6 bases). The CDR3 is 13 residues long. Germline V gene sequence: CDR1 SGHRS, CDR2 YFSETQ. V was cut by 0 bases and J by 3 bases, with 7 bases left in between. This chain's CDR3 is CASSLDRDYEQYF. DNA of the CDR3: TGCGCCAGCAGCTTGGACAGGGACTACGAGCAGTACTTC. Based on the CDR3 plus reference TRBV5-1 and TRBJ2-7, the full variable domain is KAGVTQTPRYLIKTRGQQVTLSCSPISGHRSVSWYQQTPGQGLQFLFEYFSETQRNKGNFPGRFSGRQFSNSRSEMNVSTLELGDSALYLCASSLDRDYEQYFGPGTRLTVT.

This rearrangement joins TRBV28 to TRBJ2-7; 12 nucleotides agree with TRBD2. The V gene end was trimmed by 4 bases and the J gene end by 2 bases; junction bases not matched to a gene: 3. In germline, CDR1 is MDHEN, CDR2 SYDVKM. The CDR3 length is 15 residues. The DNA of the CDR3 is TGTGCCAGCAGTTCGAGACTAGCGGGGGCCTACGAGCAGTACTTC. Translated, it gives CASSSRLAGAYEQYF.

DNA for the CDR3: TGCAGTGCTAGCCCCTCCGGGGAGCTGTTTTTT. Residues: CSASPSGELFF. The chain uses TRBV20-1 and TRBJ2-2, with D unclear. Trimming took 3 bases from V and 6 from J, leaving 5 bases between them. Germline V gives CDR1 DFQATT, CDR2 SNEGSKA (reference sequence). The CDR3 contains 11 residues.

The CDR3 is CASSTGDSGSTYTF. The CDR3 region has the DNA TGTGCCAGCAGCACCGGGGACAGCGGTTCGACTTACACCTTC. This rearrangement joins TRBV9 to TRBJ1-2; TRBD1 matches at 7 bases. The CDR3 runs 14 residues. V gave up 4 bases and J gave up 11 bases; unmatched junction bases: 14. From germline, CDR1 is SGDLS and CDR2 YYNGEE.

In DNA form, the CDR3 reads TGTGCCAGCAGCTCCGGGACACTCAATCAGCCCCAGCATTTT. Protein: CASSSGTLNQPQHF. The gene calls are TRBV7-9 and TRBJ1-5; perhaps TRBD1 as D (6 bases). V shed 4 bases and J shed 3 bases, with 10 bases lying between them. The CDR3 is 14 amino acids. The germline V gene has CDR1 SEHNR and CDR2 FQNEAQ (reference sequence). The full variable domain, rest sourced from reference TRBV7-9 and TRBJ1-5, is DTGVSQNPRHKITKRGQNVTFRCDPISEHNRLYWYRQTLGQGPEFLTYFQNEAQLEKSRLLSDRFSAERPKGSFSTLEIQRTEQGDSAMYLCASSSGTLNQPQHFGDGTRLSIL.

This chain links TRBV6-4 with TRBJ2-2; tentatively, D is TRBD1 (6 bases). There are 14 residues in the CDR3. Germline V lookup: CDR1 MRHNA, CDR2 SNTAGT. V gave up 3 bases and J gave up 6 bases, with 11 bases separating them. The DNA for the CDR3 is TGTGCCAGCAGTGAGGGGGCGGGTGCCGGGGAGCTGTTTTTT. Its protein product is CASSEGAGAGELFF.

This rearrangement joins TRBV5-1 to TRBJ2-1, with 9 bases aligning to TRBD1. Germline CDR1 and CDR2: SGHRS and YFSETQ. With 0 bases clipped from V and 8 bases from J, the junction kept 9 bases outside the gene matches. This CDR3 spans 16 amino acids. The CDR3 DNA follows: TGCGCCAGCAGCTTGGTTGGACAGGGGATTAGCGATGAGCAGTTCTTC. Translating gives CASSLVGQGISDEQFF.

CDR3 bases: TGTGCCAGCAGCGTGACAGGTGTGGATACTGAAGCTTTCTTT. It is translated as CASSVTGVDTEAFF. The V and J genes are TRBV9 and TRBJ1-1; the D gene is possibly TRBD1 (6 bases). V gave up 2 bases and J gave up 5 bases, with 13 bases separating them. This CDR3 contains 14 residues. The germline V gene encodes CDR1 SGDLS and CDR2 YYNGEE.

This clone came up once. This CDR3 reads CASSLGEGSGTQETQYF. Here the CDR3 DNA reads TGTGCCAGCAGCTTAGGCGAGGGTAGCGGGACTCAAGAGACCCAGTACTTC. The rearrangement uses TRBV13 and TRBJ2-5; TRBD2 aligns across 8 bases. The CDR3 consists of 17 residues. J gave up 2 bases and V 0 bases, and 8 bases lay outside the gene matches. The germline V gene encodes CDR1 PRHDT and CDR2 FYEKMQ (reference sequence).

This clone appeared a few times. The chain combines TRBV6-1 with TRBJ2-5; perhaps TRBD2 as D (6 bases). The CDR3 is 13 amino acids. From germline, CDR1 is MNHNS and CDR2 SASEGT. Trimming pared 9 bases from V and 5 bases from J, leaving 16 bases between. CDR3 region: CASESGSLETQYF. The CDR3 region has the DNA TGTGCCAGTGAAAGCGGGTCCCTGGAGACCCAGTACTTC.

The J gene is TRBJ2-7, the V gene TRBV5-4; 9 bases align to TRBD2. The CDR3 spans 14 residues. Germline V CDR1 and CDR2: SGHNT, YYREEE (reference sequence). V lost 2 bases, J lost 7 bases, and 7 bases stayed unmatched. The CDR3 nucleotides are TGTGCCAGCAGCTTCGGCGGGAGGGCCGGAGAGCAGTACTTC. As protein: CASSFGGRAGEQYF.

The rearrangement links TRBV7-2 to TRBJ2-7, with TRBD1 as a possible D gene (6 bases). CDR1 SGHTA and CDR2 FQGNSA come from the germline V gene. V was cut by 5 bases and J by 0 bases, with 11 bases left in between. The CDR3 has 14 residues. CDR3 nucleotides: TGTGCCAGCAGCAGAGACAGGAGCTCCTACGAGCAGTACTTC. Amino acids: CASSRDRSSYEQYF.

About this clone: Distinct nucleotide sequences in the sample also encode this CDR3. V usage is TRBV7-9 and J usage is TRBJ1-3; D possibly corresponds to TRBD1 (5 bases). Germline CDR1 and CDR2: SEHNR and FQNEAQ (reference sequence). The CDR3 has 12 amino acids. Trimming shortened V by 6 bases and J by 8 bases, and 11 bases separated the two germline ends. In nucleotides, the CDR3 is TGTGCCAGCAGTTCAGGGAAGGACACCATATATTTT. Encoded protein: CASSSGKDTIYF.

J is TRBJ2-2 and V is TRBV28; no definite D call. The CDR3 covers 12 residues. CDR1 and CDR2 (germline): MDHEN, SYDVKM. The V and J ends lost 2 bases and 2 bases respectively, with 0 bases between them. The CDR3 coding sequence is TGTGCCAGCAGTTTAAACACCGGGGAGCTGTTTTTT. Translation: CASSLNTGELFF.

The CDR3 protein is CAWSAFGDGYTF. The DNA for the CDR3 is TGTGCCTGGAGCGCTTTCGGAGATGGCTACACCTTC. The chain couples TRBV30 to TRBJ1-2; D unresolved. The CDR3 has 12 residues. V was cut by 3 bases and J by 6 bases, with 11 bases left in between. Germline CDR1 GTSNPN, CDR2 SVGIG (reference sequence).

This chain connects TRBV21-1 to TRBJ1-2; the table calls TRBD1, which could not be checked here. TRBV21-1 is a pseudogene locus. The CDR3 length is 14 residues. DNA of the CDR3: TGTGCCAGCGTCCCCGGGACAGGGGGCCATGGCTACACCTTC. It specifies CASVPGTGGHGYTF.

CDR3 region: CASSHRGRGNTEAFF. CDR3 nucleotides: TGTGCCAGCAGCCACAGGGGACGGGGGAACACTGAAGCTTTCTTT. V gene TRBV4-2 combines with J gene TRBJ1-1; possibly TRBD1 for D (6 bases). Looked up from germline, CDR1 is LGHNA and CDR2 is YNFKEQ. The CDR3 runs 15 residues. The V and J ends lost 3 bases and 1 base respectively, with 12 bases between them.

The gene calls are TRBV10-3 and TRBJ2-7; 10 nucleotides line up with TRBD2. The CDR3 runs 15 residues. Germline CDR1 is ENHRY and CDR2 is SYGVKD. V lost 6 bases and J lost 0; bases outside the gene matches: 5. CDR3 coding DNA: TGTGCCATCAGCACCACTAGCGGGATCTCCTACGAGCAGTACTTC. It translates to CAISTTSGISYEQYF.

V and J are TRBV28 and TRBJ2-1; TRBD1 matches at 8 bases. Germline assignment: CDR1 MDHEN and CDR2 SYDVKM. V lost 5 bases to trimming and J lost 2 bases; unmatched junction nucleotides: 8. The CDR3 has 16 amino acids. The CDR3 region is CASSPTGTGAYNEQFF. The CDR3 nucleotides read TGTGCCAGCAGTCCCACCGGGACAGGAGCCTACAATGAGCAGTTCTTC.

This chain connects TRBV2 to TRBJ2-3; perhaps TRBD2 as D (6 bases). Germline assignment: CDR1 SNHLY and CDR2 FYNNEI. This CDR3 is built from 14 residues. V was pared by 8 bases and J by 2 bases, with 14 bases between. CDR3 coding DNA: TGTGCCAGCGAGGGGACTCTCGTCACAGATACGCAGTATTTT. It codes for CASEGTLVTDTQYF.

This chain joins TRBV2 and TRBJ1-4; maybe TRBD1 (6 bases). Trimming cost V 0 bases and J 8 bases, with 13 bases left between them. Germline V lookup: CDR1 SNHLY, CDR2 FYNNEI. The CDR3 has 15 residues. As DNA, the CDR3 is TGTGCCAGCAGTGAAGCGCCCAGGGGAGGGGAAAAACTGTTTTTT. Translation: CASSEAPRGGEKLFF.

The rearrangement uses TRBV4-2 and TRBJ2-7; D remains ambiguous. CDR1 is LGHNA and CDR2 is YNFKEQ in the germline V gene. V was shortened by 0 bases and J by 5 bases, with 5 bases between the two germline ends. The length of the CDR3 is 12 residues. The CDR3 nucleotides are TGTGCCAGCAGCCAAGATCAGGACGAGCAGTACTTC. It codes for CASSQDQDEQYF.

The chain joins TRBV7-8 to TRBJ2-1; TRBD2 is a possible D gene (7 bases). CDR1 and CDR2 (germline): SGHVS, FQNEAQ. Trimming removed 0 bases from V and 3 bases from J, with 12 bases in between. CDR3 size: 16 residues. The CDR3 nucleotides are TGTGCCAGCAGCTTAGCGGGGCGGGGGCTCTACAATGAGCAGTTCTTC. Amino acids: CASSLAGRGLYNEQFF.

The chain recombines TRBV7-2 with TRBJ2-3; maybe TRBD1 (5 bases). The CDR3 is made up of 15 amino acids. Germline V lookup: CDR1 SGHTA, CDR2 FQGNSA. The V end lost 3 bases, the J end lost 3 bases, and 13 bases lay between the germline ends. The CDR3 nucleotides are TGTGCCAGCAGCTTGAGACAGAGAGCGACAGATACGCAGTATTTT. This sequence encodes CASSLRQRATDTQYF.

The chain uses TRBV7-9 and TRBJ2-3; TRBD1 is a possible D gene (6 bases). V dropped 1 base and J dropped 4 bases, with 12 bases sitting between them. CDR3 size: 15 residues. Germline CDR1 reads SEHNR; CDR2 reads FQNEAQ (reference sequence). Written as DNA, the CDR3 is TGTGCCAGCAGCTTAGGTACAGGGCGAGCAGATACGCAGTATTTT. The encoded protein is CASSLGTGRADTQYF.

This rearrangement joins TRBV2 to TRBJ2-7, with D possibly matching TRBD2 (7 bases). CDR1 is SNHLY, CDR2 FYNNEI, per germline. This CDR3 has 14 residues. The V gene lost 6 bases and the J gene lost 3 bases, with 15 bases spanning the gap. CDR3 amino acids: CASRPQGGYYEQYF. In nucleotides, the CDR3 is TGTGCCAGCAGACCACAGGGAGGGTACTACGAGCAGTACTTC.